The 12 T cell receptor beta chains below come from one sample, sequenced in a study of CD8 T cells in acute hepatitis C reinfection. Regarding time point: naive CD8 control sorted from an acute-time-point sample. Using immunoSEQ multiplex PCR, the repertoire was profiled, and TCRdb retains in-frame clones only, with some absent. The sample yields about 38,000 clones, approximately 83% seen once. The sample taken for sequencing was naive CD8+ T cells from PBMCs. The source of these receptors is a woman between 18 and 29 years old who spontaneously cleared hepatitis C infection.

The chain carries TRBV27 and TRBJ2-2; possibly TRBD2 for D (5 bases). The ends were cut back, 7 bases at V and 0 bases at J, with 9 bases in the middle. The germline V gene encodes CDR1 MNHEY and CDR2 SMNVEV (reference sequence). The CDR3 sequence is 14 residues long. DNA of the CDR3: TGTGCCAGCAAAGAGGGCACGAACACCGGGGAGCTGTTTTTT. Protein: CASKEGTNTGELFF.

CDR3 amino acids: CASSSDGQAEKQYF. The CDR3 DNA sequence: TGTGCCAGCAGCTCGGACGGACAGGCCGAAAAGCAGTACTTC. The gene calls are TRBV5-4 and TRBJ2-7; 7 nucleotides agree with TRBD1. Germline V gives CDR1 SGHNT, CDR2 YYREEE (reference sequence). The CDR3 consists of 14 residues. The V segment lost 3 bases and the J segment 8 bases; nucleotides outside the gene matches: 11.

In DNA form, the CDR3 reads TGTGCCAGCAGCTTAATGTCTACAGGGAAATTCTACGAGCAGTACTTC. Amino acid sequence: CASSLMSTGKFYEQYF. The V gene is TRBV13, the J gene TRBJ2-7; D may be TRBD1 (6 bases). Germline V CDR1 and CDR2: PRHDT, FYEKMQ (reference sequence). The V end was cut by 2 bases, the J end by 3 bases, with 17 bases between. The CDR3 runs to 16 residues.

The CDR3 coding sequence is TGCAGCGTTGAATTTGTGGGACCTCTGCAAGAGACCCAGTACTTC. Amino acids: CSVEFVGPLQETQYF. This chain joins TRBV29-1 and TRBJ2-5; D may be TRBD1 or TRBD2 (5 bases each). Germline CDR1 is SQVTM and CDR2 is ANQGSEA. The CDR3 loop spans 15 amino acids. Trimming removed 2 bases from V and 2 bases from J, with 15 bases in between.

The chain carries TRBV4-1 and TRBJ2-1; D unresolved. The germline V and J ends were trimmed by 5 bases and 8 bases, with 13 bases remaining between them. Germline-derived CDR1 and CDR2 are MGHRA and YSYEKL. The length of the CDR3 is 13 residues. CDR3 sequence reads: CASSTASFDEQFF. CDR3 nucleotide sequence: TGCGCCAGCAGCACAGCTAGTTTTGATGAGCAGTTCTTC.

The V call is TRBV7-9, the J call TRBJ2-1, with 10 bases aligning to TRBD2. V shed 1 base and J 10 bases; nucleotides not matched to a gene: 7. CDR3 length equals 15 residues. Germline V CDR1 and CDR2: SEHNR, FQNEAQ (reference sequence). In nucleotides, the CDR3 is TGTGCCAGCAGCTTAGTTGCTAGCGGGAGTCAGGAGCAGTTCTTC. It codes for CASSLVASGSQEQFF.

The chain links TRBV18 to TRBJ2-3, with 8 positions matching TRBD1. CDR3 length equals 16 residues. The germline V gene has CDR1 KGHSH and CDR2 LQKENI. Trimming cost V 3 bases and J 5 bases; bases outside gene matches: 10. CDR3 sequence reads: CASSPPVTGALDTQYF. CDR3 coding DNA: TGTGCCAGCTCACCGCCCGTGACAGGGGCTTTAGATACGCAGTATTTT.

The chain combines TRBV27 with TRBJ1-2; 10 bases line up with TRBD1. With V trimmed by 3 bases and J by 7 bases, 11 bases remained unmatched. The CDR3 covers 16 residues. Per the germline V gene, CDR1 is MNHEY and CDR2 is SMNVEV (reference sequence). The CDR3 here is CASSFGGSGQGGGYTF. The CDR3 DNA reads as TGTGCCAGCAGTTTTGGGGGATCTGGACAGGGGGGTGGCTACACCTTC.

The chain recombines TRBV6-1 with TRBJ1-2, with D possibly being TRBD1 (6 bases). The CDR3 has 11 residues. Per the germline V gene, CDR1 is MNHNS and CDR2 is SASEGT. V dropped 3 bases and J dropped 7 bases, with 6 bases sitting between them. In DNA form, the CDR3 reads TGTGCCAGCAGTGAGGGGGCTGGCTACACCTTC. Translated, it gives CASSEGAGYTF.

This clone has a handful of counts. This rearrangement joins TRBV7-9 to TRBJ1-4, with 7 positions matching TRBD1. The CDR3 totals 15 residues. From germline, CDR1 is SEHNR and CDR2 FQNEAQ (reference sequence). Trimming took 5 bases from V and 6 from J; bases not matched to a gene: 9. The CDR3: CASSTETGRHEKLFF. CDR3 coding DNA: TGTGCCAGCAGCACCGAGACAGGGAGGCATGAAAAACTGTTTTTT.

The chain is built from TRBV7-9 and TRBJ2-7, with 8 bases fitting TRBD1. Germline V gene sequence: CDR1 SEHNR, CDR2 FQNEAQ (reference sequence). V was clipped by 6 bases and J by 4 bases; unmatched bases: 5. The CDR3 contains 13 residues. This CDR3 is CASRPQGAYEQYF. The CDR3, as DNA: TGTGCCAGCAGGCCCCAGGGGGCGTACGAGCAGTACTTC.

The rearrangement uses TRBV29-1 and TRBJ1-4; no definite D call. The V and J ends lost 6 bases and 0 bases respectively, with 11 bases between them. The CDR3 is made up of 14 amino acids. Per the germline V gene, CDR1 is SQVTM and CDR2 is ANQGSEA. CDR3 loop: CSVVDITTNEKLFF. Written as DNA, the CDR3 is TGCAGCGTCGTTGACATTACAACTAATGAAAAACTGTTTTTT.